The clone carrying this TCR beta chain has more than one count but fewer than ten. The antigen remains undetermined. Germline loops: CDR1 SGHTA, CDR2 FQGTGA. The CDR3 has 14 amino acids. Trimming took 3 bases from V and 13 from J; bases not matched to a gene: 13. Peripheral blood from each donor was collected in a volume of approximately 10 milliliters. Per-sample yields of isolated PBMCs were at least 6 million. This entry is derived from a study of blood T cells in healthy people across ages. A second PCR, run for about 7 to 12 cycles, used a sample-barcoded 5' primer plus a J-beta primer mix. At least 2.5 million CDR3-containing paired-end reads were obtained per sample. MiXCR, run by TCRdb on the 5' RACE reads, gives a single entry per CDR3 protein. The sample contains approximately 1,700,000 distinct CDR3 sequences, approximately 39% of which appear only once. Notes on the study in general: A roughly linear age-dependent decrease characterized TCR beta diversity per million T cells.

The source is a human donor in good health. The chain has TRBV7-3 and TRBJ2-5; TRBD2 matches at 8 bases. The sample was blood. CDR3 amino acids: CASSLSGGSYERYF. CDR3 DNA sequence: TGTGCCAGCAGCTTGAGCGGGGGCTCCTACGAGCGGTACTTC.